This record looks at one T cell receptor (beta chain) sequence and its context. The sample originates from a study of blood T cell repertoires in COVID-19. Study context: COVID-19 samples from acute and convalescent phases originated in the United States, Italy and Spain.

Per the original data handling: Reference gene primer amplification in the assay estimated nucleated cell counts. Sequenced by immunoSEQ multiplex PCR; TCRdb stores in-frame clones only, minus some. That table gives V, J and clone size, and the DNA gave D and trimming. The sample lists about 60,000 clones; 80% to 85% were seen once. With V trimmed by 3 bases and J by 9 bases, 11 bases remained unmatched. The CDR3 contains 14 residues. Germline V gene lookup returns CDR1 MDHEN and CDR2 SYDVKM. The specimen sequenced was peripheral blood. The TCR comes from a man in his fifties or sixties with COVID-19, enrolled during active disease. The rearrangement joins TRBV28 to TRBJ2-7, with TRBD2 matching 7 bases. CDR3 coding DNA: TGTGCCAGCAGTTTTACTAGCGCCCGCTCAGGGCAGTACTTC. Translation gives CASSFTSARSGQYF.